Listed below are T cell receptor beta chains from one sample, sequenced in a study of T cells of healthy individuals. TCRdb recomputed calls from the 5' RACE reads with MiXCR, one row per CDR3 protein. The profile shows approximately 58,000 distinct CDR3 sequences, 14% to 15% of them singletons. The source of these receptors is a human donor in good health. The CDR3 runs from the conserved cysteine through the conserved F or W. The size field is filled for only some rows; it gives once, few, many or a size class.

v_call,j_call,clone_size,cdr3_aa
TRBV4-3,TRBJ1-2,many,CASSPARGRGSGYTF
TRBV29-1,TRBJ2-7,many,CSVVKNGEQYF
TRBV29-1,TRBJ1-3,-,CSVERIGGNTIYF
TRBV10-2,TRBJ2-3,-,CASSESHRTAIRHLNRTDTQYF
TRBV6-9,TRBJ2-5,many,CASSPGGGPTQYF
TRBV7-3,TRBJ2-3,few,CASSLTSGGWNTQYF
TRBV2,TRBJ2-2,-,CASSPLAGGLGELFF
TRBV3-2,TRBJ2-2,many,CASSQVGGLAVPPETGELFF
TRBV5-1,TRBJ1-6,-,CASREGNSPLHF
TRBV20-1,TRBJ2-1,-,CSAPSGSTYNEQFF
TRBV6-5,TRBJ1-5,-,CASSYSSPEQPQHF
TRBV6-1,TRBJ2-7,many,CASSPGTNLYEQYF
TRBV7-9,TRBJ2-5,few,CASSPQLRETQYF
TRBV7-3,TRBJ1-2,many,CASSPDPGTYGYTF
TRBV9,TRBJ2-3,few,CASSVGPGTSGDTQYF
TRBV4-1,TRBJ2-1,-,CASSQERRILYNEQFF
TRBV6-6,TRBJ1-2,few,CASSANGYTF
TRBV29-1,TRBJ2-3,many,CSVEDLGATDTQYF